This T cell receptor beta chain was recovered during a study of cytomegalovirus exposure and HLA in healthy donors. Whole-study context: There were 90 million to 130 million unique TCR beta sequences, drawn from about 180 million T cells, in an earlier analysis.

Study-wide results and limits: TRBV6-2, TRBV6-3 and other indistinguishable V segments were excluded. CMV serostatus stood as the only immune exposure information on hand. Segments of the TCR beta V type were, in most cases, productive about 90% or about 30% of the time in an earlier analysis.

Comment on this clone: Its target is not known.

Use of 60 Vbeta and 13 Jbeta primers characterized the PCR. Profiled with immunoSEQ multiplex PCR; TCRdb holds only in-frame clones, not every one. The repertoire holds approximately 95,000 clones, more than 60% seen once, with around 9.9% in the top ten. The CDR3 spans 13 residues. The germline CDR1 and CDR2 sequences are SGDLS and YYNGEE. Trimming removed 5 bases at V and 0 bases at J, with 6 bases between. This TCR was sampled from a man between 18 and 29 years old in good health and CMV-seropositive. The chain couples TRBV9 to TRBJ1-3, with D possibly matching TRBD1 (5 bases). The specimen was PBMCs. CDR3 amino acids: CASRGGSGNTIYF. CDR3 in DNA: TGTGCCAGCAGGGGGGGCTCTGGAAACACCATATATTTT.